The next 28 T cell receptor beta chains were all read from a single sample in a study of T cell responses to AZD1222 COVID-19 vaccine. Clones were read by immunoSEQ multiplex PCR, and TCRdb kept only the in-frame ones, dropping some. This table holds some 130,000 clones, roughly 82% found once. The specimen was peripheral blood, collected on day 0 of AZD1222 vaccination. The receptors derive from an adult in good health.

This clone was seen a few times. This rearrangement joins TRBV13 to TRBJ1-3; the D gene is possibly TRBD1 (6 bases). With 3 bases removed from V and 0 bases from J, the gap between germline ends came to 15 bases. The CDR3 totals 17 residues. Germline CDR1 is PRHDT and CDR2 is FYEKMQ (reference sequence). The CDR3 loop is CASSFFPRGDSGNTIYF. CDR3 nucleotide sequence: TGTGCCAGCAGCTTTTTCCCCAGGGGTGACTCTGGAAACACCATATATTTT.

The rearrangement uses TRBV5-6 and TRBJ1-3, with 7 nucleotides matching TRBD1. Trimming took 1 base from V and 0 from J; bases not matched to a gene: 10. Germline CDR1 and CDR2: SGHDT and YYEEEE. This CDR3 comprises 18 residues. Here the CDR3 DNA reads TGTGCCAGCAGCTTGACAACGGACAGGAGTTTCTCTGGAAACACCATATATTTT. Its protein product is CASSLTTDRSFSGNTIYF.

The CDR3 region has the DNA TGCGCCAGCAGCGTGGACAGGGTTAATTCACCCCTCCACTTT. It codes for CASSVDRVNSPLHF. The chain uses TRBV5-1 and TRBJ1-6, with 8 bases identical to TRBD1. V shed 4 bases and J 6 bases; nucleotides not matched to a gene: 3. The CDR3 is 14 amino acids. Germline-derived CDR1 and CDR2 are SGHRS and YFSETQ.

The chain uses TRBV12-5 and TRBJ1-1; no clear D gene. CDR1 LGHNT and CDR2 FRNRAP come from the germline V gene. The CDR3 has 13 amino acids. Deletions cut 6 bases from V and 4 bases from J, with 12 bases between. This chain's CDR3 is CASGPGRGTEAFF. Written as DNA, the CDR3 is TGTGCTAGTGGGCCGGGTCGGGGCACTGAAGCTTTCTTT.

The count of this clone is one. The V call is TRBV5-3, the J call TRBJ1-6; D not certain. TRBV5-3 is marked as an open reading frame, function uncertain. This CDR3 has 14 residues. V lost 7 bases, J lost 6 bases, and 14 bases lay in between. The CDR3 DNA reads TGTGCCAGAGGCCTGGACCCTATTAATTCACCCCTCCACTTT. Translation gives CARGLDPINSPLHF.

For this clone: The junction and the germline gene differ at one end; a read error may be behind it. The chain employs TRBV9 and TRBJ1-2, with 8 nucleotides matching TRBD1. The CDR3 is 12 amino acids. Per germline, CDR1 SGDLS and CDR2 YYNGEE. Here the CDR3 DNA reads TGTGCCAGCAGCGTAGGGGCAGGGGGCTCCACCTTC. Protein sequence: CASSVGAGGSTF.

The chain couples TRBV11-3 to TRBJ2-3; 8 nucleotides align to TRBD2. Germline V gene sequence: CDR1 SGHNT, CDR2 YENEEA. There are 18 residues in the CDR3. Germline trimming cut 5 bases from V and 2 bases from J; bases unmatched to any gene: 15. The DNA of the CDR3 is TGTGCCAGCAGCCCCGGGATTAGCGGGAACTCGGTCACAGATACGCAGTATTTT. It specifies CASSPGISGNSVTDTQYF. Filled out from reference TRBV11-3 and TRBJ2-3, the complete variable domain reads EAGVVQSPRYKIIEKKQPVAFWCNPISGHNTLYWYLQNLGQGPELLIRYENEEAVDDSQLPKDRFSAERLKGVDSTLKIQPAELGDSAVYLCASSPGISGNSVTDTQYFGPGTRLTVL.

The V and J genes are TRBV19 and TRBJ1-3, with D hard to call. Germline loops: CDR1 LNHDA, CDR2 SQIVND (reference sequence). The CDR3 consists of 15 residues. Trimming removed 8 bases at V and 0 bases at J, with 14 bases between. DNA for the CDR3: TGTGCCAGTCTCGGGCTCCATCTCTCTGGAAACACCATATATTTT. Amino acids: CASLGLHLSGNTIYF.

The chain carries TRBV3-1 (or the pseudogene TRBV3-2) and TRBJ1-3, with a weak D call TRBD1 (6 bases). V lost 4 bases to trimming and J lost 0 bases, with 13 bases between them. This CDR3 is built from 16 residues. Germline-derived CDR1 and CDR2 are LGHDT and YNNKEL (reference sequence). CDR3 in DNA: TGTGCCAGCAGCCCCACAGGGCCCAGCTCTGGAAACACCATATATTTT. It specifies CASSPTGPSSGNTIYF.

The chain couples TRBV19 to TRBJ1-6; no reliable D call. This CDR3 region has 12 residues. The ends were cut back, 8 bases at V and 7 bases at J, with 9 bases in the middle. Germline values: CDR1 LNHDA, CDR2 SQIVND (reference sequence). The DNA for the CDR3 is TGTGCCAGTCGGGAGAAAAATTCACCCCTCCACTTT. As protein: CASREKNSPLHF.

This clone was counted once. This chain uses TRBV2 with TRBJ1-2; D is possibly TRBD1 (6 bases). Germline CDR1 SNHLY, CDR2 FYNNEI. V shed 2 bases and J shed 4 bases, with 11 bases lying between them. The CDR3 spans 14 residues. The CDR3, as DNA: TGTGCCAGCAGTGAAAGGGGGTTGAGCTATGGCTACACCTTC. Amino acids: CASSERGLSYGYTF. Complete variable domain (other parts from reference TRBV2 and TRBJ1-2): EPEVTQTPSHQVTQMGQEVILRCVPISNHLYFYWYRQILGQKVEFLVSFYNNEISEKSEIFDDQFSVERPDGSNFTLKIRSTKLEDSAMYFCASSERGLSYGYTFGSGTRLTVV.

V is TRBV18 and J is TRBJ1-2, with D uncertain. Germline V gene data show CDR1 as KGHSH and CDR2 as LQKENI. This CDR3 contains 14 residues. The V end was cut by 0 bases, the J end by 5 bases, with 10 bases between. CDR3 residues: CASSPPLQLYGYTF. DNA of the CDR3: TGTGCCAGCTCACCACCTCTACAGCTATATGGCTACACCTTC.

The chain links TRBV19 to TRBJ2-1, with D unclear. Germline assignment: CDR1 LNHDA and CDR2 SQIVND (reference sequence). The CDR3 is made up of 13 amino acids. V was trimmed by 9 bases and J by 7 bases, leaving 16 bases between them. CDR3 bases: TGTGCCAGCCATCACCCCCACGGTAATGAGCAGTTCTTC. It yields the protein CASHHPHGNEQFF.

This clone came up a few times. Compared with germline, one end of the junction differs, possibly owing to a read error. V gene TRBV7-7 combines with J gene TRBJ1-5; 8 bases fit TRBD1. CDR3 length equals 17 residues. The germline gives CDR1 SSHAT, CDR2 FNYEAQ (reference sequence). CDR3 region: CASSPRGWTPRGPPQHF. The CDR3 DNA is TGTGCTAGCAGCCCTAGGGGATGGACCCCCAGGGGGCCGCCCCAGCATTTT.

V is TRBV5-1 and J is TRBJ2-1; D assignment may be TRBD1 or TRBD2 (6 bases each). Between the trimmed V and J ends, which lost 0 bases and 4 bases, there was a span of 11 bases. Germline loops: CDR1 SGHRS, CDR2 YFSETQ. The CDR3 length is 15 residues. DNA of the CDR3: TGCGCCAGCAGCTTGGTGGGGGGCCTTTACAATGAGCAGTTCTTC. Translating gives CASSLVGGLYNEQFF.

The genes are TRBV7-2 and TRBJ1-4, with 8 positions matching TRBD1. CDR3 length: 15 amino acids. Germline loops: CDR1 SGHTA, CDR2 FQGNSA. The V gene end was trimmed by 6 bases and the J gene end by 10 bases; junction bases not matched to a gene: 13. This CDR3 is CASREDRASLRKLFF. CDR3 sequence (DNA): TGTGCCAGCAGAGAGGACAGGGCATCTCTACGAAAACTGTTTTTT.

The genes are TRBV7-9 and TRBJ2-7; tentative D call: TRBD2 (7 bases). The ends were cut back, 6 bases at V and 3 bases at J, with 15 bases in the middle. Per germline, CDR1 SEHNR and CDR2 FQNEAQ (reference sequence). The CDR3 is 14 amino acids. The CDR3 reads CASRPRGEGYEQYF. The CDR3, as DNA: TGTGCCAGCAGGCCAAGGGGGGAGGGCTACGAGCAGTACTTC.

The CDR3 is CASAYFGGDQPQHF. Written as DNA, the CDR3 is TGTGCCAGCGCCTACTTCGGGGGGGATCAGCCCCAGCATTTT. The chain couples TRBV27 to TRBJ1-5; D perhaps matches TRBD1 (5 bases). V lost 8 bases, J lost 5 bases, and 16 bases lay in between. From germline, CDR1 is MNHEY and CDR2 SMNVEV (reference sequence). The length of the CDR3 is 14 residues.

V is TRBV27 and J is TRBJ2-2, with unresolved D. The CDR3 is 16 amino acids. Germline assignment: CDR1 MNHEY and CDR2 SMNVEV (reference sequence). Trimming removed 1 base from V and 8 bases from J, with 17 bases in between. Here the CDR3 reads CASSLWSPAKAGELFF. The DNA for the CDR3 is TGTGCCAGCAGTTTATGGTCGCCCGCTAAGGCAGGGGAGCTGTTTTTT.

The V call is TRBV18, the J call TRBJ1-2; the D is unclear. The ends were cut back, 3 bases at V and 0 bases at J, with 8 bases in the middle. The V gene's germline CDR1 is KGHSH and CDR2 LQKENI. This CDR3 region has 14 residues. This CDR3 reads CASSPQTTNYGYTF. In nucleotides, the CDR3 is TGTGCCAGCTCACCCCAAACAACTAACTATGGCTACACCTTC. Variable domain in full (rest from reference TRBV18 and TRBJ1-2): NAGVMQNPRHLVRRRGQEARLRCSPMKGHSHVYWYRQLPEEGLKFMVYLQKENIIDESGMPKERFSAEFPKEGPSILRIQQVVRGDSAAYFCASSPQTTNYGYTFGSGTRLTVV.

This clone came up once. This chain joins TRBV6-2 or TRBV6-3 and TRBJ2-1, with 11 bases identical to TRBD1. V dropped 2 bases and J dropped 0; count of bases not matched to a gene: 6. Germline CDR1 is MNHEY and CDR2 is SVGEGT. This CDR3 contains 18 residues. The DNA of the CDR3 is TGTGCCAGCAGTTACCTCCGAGGGACAGGGGGCTCCTACAATGAGCAGTTCTTC. This sequence encodes CASSYLRGTGGSYNEQFF.

V is TRBV19 and J is TRBJ1-3; D is undetermined. CDR3 size: 12 residues. The V end was cut by 6 bases, the J end by 4 bases, with 7 bases between. The V gene's germline CDR1 is LNHDA and CDR2 SQIVND (reference sequence). As DNA, the CDR3 is TGTGCCAGTAGGAGTTTAGGAAACACCATATATTTT. It translates to CASRSLGNTIYF.

CDR3 residues: CASSGQLDTEAFF. The CDR3 region has the DNA TGTGCCAGCAGCGGACAGTTAGACACTGAAGCTTTCTTT. The chain has TRBV12-3 or TRBV12-4 and TRBJ1-1; TRBD1 is a possible D gene (6 bases). The CDR3 extends over 13 amino acids. V was trimmed by 6 bases and J by 3 bases, leaving 11 bases between them.

The J gene is TRBJ1-1, the V gene TRBV5-1; D uncertain. The ends were cut back, 0 bases at V and 7 bases at J, with 7 bases in the middle. This CDR3 is 12 amino acids long. Germline CDR1 SGHRS, CDR2 YFSETQ. The CDR3 protein is CASSLAGFEAFF. DNA of the CDR3: TGCGCCAGCAGCTTGGCGGGGTTTGAAGCTTTCTTT.

The chain links TRBV5-4 to TRBJ2-6; 10 nucleotides align to TRBD1. Trimming removed 0 bases from V and 3 bases from J; junction bases left unmatched: 3. In germline, CDR1 is SGHNT, CDR2 YYREEE (reference sequence). CDR3 length equals 17 residues. In nucleotides, the CDR3 is TGTGCCAGCAGCTTGGGACAGGGGGCTTTTGGGGCCAACGTCCTGACTTTC. As protein: CASSLGQGAFGANVLTF.

V is TRBV7-3 and J is TRBJ2-2, with D perhaps matching TRBD1 (6 bases). Trimming pared 0 bases from V and 4 bases from J, leaving 6 bases between. This CDR3 spans 14 amino acids. Germline V gene data show CDR1 as SGHTA and CDR2 as FQGTGA. The CDR3 spells CASSLTGGTGELFF. In DNA, the CDR3 is TGTGCCAGCAGCTTAACAGGGGGCACCGGGGAGCTGTTTTTT.

The V gene is TRBV5-1, the J gene TRBJ2-2; TRBD2 matches at 8 bases. V was pared by 3 bases and J by 6 bases, with 13 bases of the junction left unmatched. Germline V gives CDR1 SGHRS, CDR2 YFSETQ. The CDR3 is 17 amino acids. The chain's CDR3 is CASSSTSRGGRAGELFF. The CDR3 DNA reads TGCGCCAGCAGCTCGACCTCACGGGGGGGCCGAGCCGGGGAGCTGTTTTTT.

This rearrangement joins TRBV7-2 to TRBJ2-5, with no clear D. CDR3 length equals 14 residues. The V end was cut by 3 bases, the J end by 1 base, with 9 bases between. Germline assignment: CDR1 SGHTA and CDR2 FQGNSA. The chain's CDR3 is CASSFNLPQETQYF. CDR3 nucleotide sequence: TGTGCCAGCAGCTTTAATTTGCCCCAAGAGACCCAGTACTTC.